This TCR beta chain was documented in a study of neurological immune-mediated disorders (dated by TCRdb to between 2017 and 2020). For the study in its entirety: Among the 35 or so multiple sclerosis patients, relapsing-remitting MS was present in around 31 and secondary progressive MS was present in 3. Alongside PBMC samples, the set of about 100 TCR-beta libraries contained longitudinal samples, technical triplicates, and paired CD4+ and CD8+ T-cell subsets that had been sorted. Longitudinal HAM/TSP donors and healthy donors each had 3 time-points at intervals of about 3-40 months. The cohort included some 68 subjects: roughly 15 with HAM/TSP, about 34 with multiple sclerosis, and approximately 20 healthy controls. Using UMI-based sequencing, the study compared peripheral blood TCR-beta repertoires from patients with HTLV-I-associated myelopathy (HAM/TSP), patients with multiple sclerosis, and healthy controls. Overall study outcomes, separate from this receptor: No identical CDR3 amino acid sequences were found to be shared among expanded clones across subjects, suggesting that TCR-beta repertoires were private in all groups. TCR clonal expansion was highest in HAM/TSP patients and lowest in MS patients, with MS patients falling below even healthy controls. In phylogenetic analysis, the repertoires of 18 of 34 MS patients grouped into a cluster of related CDR3 sequences, which suggests a possible signature at the repertoire level. The MS cluster was not associated with any clinical or MRI features, and the authors stated that larger cohorts are needed.

The CDR3 covers 15 residues, taking in both the cysteine and the phenylalanine. Just CDR3 DNA is preserved here, 45 bases in frame from base 1. CDR1 MNHEY and CDR2 SMNVEV are derived from the germline V gene (reference sequence). The V end loses 4 bases and the J end loses 1 base, and a stretch of 13 bases separates them. cDNA was synthesized by template-switch 5'RACE using a primer with a 10-nucleotide random unique molecular identifier that tagged each TCR transcript. Over 170 million TCR-beta sequences, covering 15-18 subjects, were produced in each sequencing run. The RNeasy kit was used for extraction of total RNA. TCR-beta VDJ regions were amplified with primers for the TCR constant region and the 5'RACE anchor, using the KAPA Real-time Library Amplification kit. Sample indexes and Illumina adaptors were added in a first PCR, and a second PCR then increased library yield. After Ampure bead purification, the TCR product of roughly 650 bp was size-selected on a 2% E-gel SizeSelection system. Before pooling, library quality was assessed on a Bioanalyzer, concentration was determined with Qubit, and library quantification was performed with the Kapa Library Quantification kit. An Illumina HiSeq 2500 was used to sequence the libraries paired-end at 2 x 150 bp. To increase sequence diversity, about 25-31% phiX was spiked into each library pool. As for how the authors treated the data: The quality-filtered reads were processed with the UMI-based MiGEC pipeline, whose error correction step removed more than 75% of the raw TCR sequences. VDJ genes were aligned to IMGT germline references, and clonotypes were defined by unique CDR3 amino acid sequence plus V-J genes. Clonal expansion, Shannon diversity, and CDR3 relatedness (CalcPairwiseDistances, ClusterSamples) were evaluated with VDJtools, and phylogenetic trees were built with CLCbio workbench. A clone was classed as expanded if it had 8 or more unique UMIs, a cutoff based on coefficient-of-variation modelling across technical triplicates. The public reads were reanalyzed by TCRdb: fastp trimming at Q25, MiXCR alignment, in-frame beta chains only. Every CDR3 protein is listed once, alongside the most common genes and DNA of its rows. None of the V and J calls come from the authors' own analysis; TCRdb made them. The table for this sample lists approximately 84,000 distinct CDR3 sequences; about 4.5% of them were counted only once. Together, the top ten hold over 5.5% of the sample.

This clonotype was detected many times. Its antigen remains undetermined. No base quality information exists; no much larger clone differs at one position. The sample's time point label is to be understood as: longitudinal time-point 3. Libraries from unsorted PBMCs were made from 2 million PBMCs kept in RNAlater at -80 degrees C until RNA extraction. The multiple sclerosis patients were enrolled in a US clinical protocol that used magnetic resonance imaging to evaluate disease progression. Peripheral blood underwent Ficoll-Hypaque density gradient centrifugation to isolate PBMCs, which were then cryopreserved in liquid nitrogen.

The sequenced material came from PBMCs. This chain is built from TRBV27 and TRBJ1-1; no D gene can be assigned with confidence. This clonotype was obtained from a woman in her fifties or sixties with multiple sclerosis. The CDR3 protein sequence reads: CASSWRKQKNTEAFF. The base sequence is TGTGCCAGCAGTTGGAGGAAACAGAAGAACACTGAAGCTTTCTTT.